What follows is one T cell receptor beta chain and its context. Its specificity is unknown. TCR alpha and TCR beta cDNA libraries with sample barcodes and UMIs came from 5'RACE using constant-segment primers. Each CDR3 protein is one row after TCRdb ran MiXCR on the 5' RACE reads. This table holds 57,000 or so distinct CDR3 sequences, 9.3% found once. This sample is drawn from a study of T-cell memory formation after mild COVID-19. At the level of the study: Each donor largely had its own TCR clusters. Whole-study findings and limits: Clones contracting over day 15 to 85 were CD4/CD8 balanced, with later expanders leaning CD4+. CD4+ contracting clones were found mainly in CM and EM, and CD8+ ones in EMRA.

Looked up from germline, CDR1 is MDHEN and CDR2 is SYDVKM. CDR3 length: 19 amino acids. Trimming removed 1 base at V and 2 bases at J, with 23 bases between. The chain links TRBV28 to TRBJ1-2, with TRBD1 as a possible D gene (5 bases). Sequenced: PBMCs or a T cell subset sorted from them (not recorded which). The clonotype originates from a man aged 18 to 29 who had mild COVID-19 (a few samples of this study predate the infection). Cell type and time point are not known. CDR3 sequence (DNA): TGTGCCAGCAGTTTATTGGACGGAGGTAAGGTCGGGGCGAACTATGGCTACACCTTC. This encodes CASSLLDGGKVGANYGYTF.